This T cell receptor beta chain was obtained from a study of early T cells in non-severe SARS-CoV-2 infection. Overall study results and limits: In VDJdb matching, anti-spike CD8 responses were favored while private and CD4 specificities went missing.

The library protocol tagged individual cDNA molecules with unique molecular identifiers. Via MiXCR, TCRdb re-called the 5' RACE reads, giving one row per CDR3 protein. The data show about 83,000 distinct CDR3 sequences, with over 9% seen just once and over 6.5% held by the top ten. This clonotype has more than one count but fewer than ten. The antigen is not known. The origin of this receptor is an adult who was a healthcare worker with PCR-confirmed SARS-CoV-2 infection or an uninfected control (not recorded which). The sequencing input was whole blood.

The CDR3 region is CASSLDAGRLNTGELFF. The CDR3 DNA reads as TGTGCCAGCAGTTTAGATGCGGGCAGATTGAACACCGGGGAGCTGTTTTTT. The chain uses TRBV28 and TRBJ2-2; D is perhaps TRBD2 (5 bases). Germline CDR1 is MDHEN and CDR2 is SYDVKM. The CDR3 covers 17 residues. With 2 bases removed from V and 1 base from J, the gap between germline ends came to 14 bases.